This TCR beta chain is drawn from a study of CD8+ T cells in alopecia areata. CDR1 is SGHDT and CDR2 is YYEEEE in the germline V gene. V was clipped by 0 bases and J by 7 bases, with 14 bases between them. CDR3 length equals 14 residues. This clone has a handful of counts. Treatment defined: oral pan-JAK inhibitor, 5-10 mg twice daily. cDNA prepared by RNA extraction and subsequent reverse transcription served as the template for sequencing. Here immunoSEQ multiplex PCR was the method, and the copy in TCRdb shows in-frame clones only, minus some. The sample carries approximately 220,000 clones, roughly two fifths recorded once.

This chain joins TRBV5-6 and TRBJ2-7; tentatively, D is TRBD1 (5 bases). Sequencing was performed on CD4+ T cells sorted from blood, taken at approximately week 30, from a patient treated with tofacitinib. This receptor was obtained from a human donor with alopecia areata. CDR3 nucleotides: TGTGCCAGCAGCTTGGTAAGGGGATGGGGAGAGCAGTACTTC. Its translation is CASSLVRGWGEQYF. Drawing the rest from reference TRBV5-6 and TRBJ2-7, the complete variable domain is DAGVTQSPTHLIKTRGQQVTLRCSPKSGHDTVSWYQQALGQGPQFIFQYYEEEERQRGNFPDRFSGHQFPNYSSELNVNALLLGDSALYLCASSLVRGWGEQYFGPGTRLTVT.